This note documents a single T cell receptor (beta chain) sequence. In the PCR, 60 Vbeta and 13 Jbeta primers were used. Data came from immunoSEQ multiplex PCR; TCRdb stores just in-frame clones and leaves some out. The sample contains 120,000 to 150,000 clones, about 80% of which appear only once. The data belong to a study of cytomegalovirus exposure and HLA in healthy donors. V lost 3 bases, J lost 1 base, and 7 bases stayed unmatched. The CDR3 has 16 residues. The germline V gene encodes CDR1 MDHEN and CDR2 SYDVKM. The chain recombines TRBV28 with TRBJ2-3, with 7 bases fitting TRBD1. The TCR originated in a male donor in good health and CMV-seropositive. Sequenced: PBMCs. The CDR3 reads CASSFPGQDRTDTQYF. In DNA, the CDR3 is TGTGCCAGCAGTTTCCCCGGACAGGATCGCACAGATACGCAGTATTTT. Drawing the rest from reference TRBV28 and TRBJ2-3, the complete variable domain is DVKVTQSSRYLVKRTGEKVFLECVQDMDHENMFWYRQDPGLGLRLIYFSYDVKMKEKGDIPEGYSVSREKKERFSLILESASTNQTSMYLCASSFPGQDRTDTQYFGPGTRLTVL.